This T cell receptor beta chain originates from a study of cytomegalovirus exposure and HLA in healthy donors (dated by TCRdb to 2016 to 2017). Background on the whole study: An earlier analysis of under 600 of the donors reported 250 to 350 Gb of sequence data and 100 million to 130 million unique TCR beta sequences from about 200 million T cells. An early release covering roughly 600 HLA-typed donors comprised 300 to 350 gigabases of sequencing data and 85 million or so unique TCR sequences. The genetic ancestry cluster associated with self-reported Caucasian donors included 70% to 85% of the roughly 400 genotyped donors. The study aimed to test whether cataloging public T cell receptors could reveal signatures of past pathogen exposure. The T cell repertoires of some 670 subjects were profiled by immunosequencing and related to cytomegalovirus serostatus. A separate validation cohort of about 110 different subjects was used in addition to the roughly 700-subject first cohort. High-throughput TCR immunosequencing, statistical association of individual TCRs with disease status, and machine learning were combined to predict cytomegalovirus infection status. A later analysis re-analyzed previously published TCR beta repertoires from 666 donors and added high-resolution HLA genotyping to study TCR occurrence patterns. In the later analysis, no new phenotypic data were used to find candidate immune exposures; instead, reliance was placed on TCR beta sequences and their occurrence across donors. In an earlier analysis of over 550 of the donors, high-throughput TCR beta sequencing was used to judge whether each TCR beta V gene segment behaved as functional or pseudogenic. Donor age, sex, ethnicity and CMV serostatus were compiled together with the repertoire data. Genome-wide SNP genotypes for about 65% of the roughly 700 donors were used in a later genetic analysis, which treated that subset as a discovery cohort. Every repertoire in the discovery cohort had been generated on one and the same sequencing platform. HLA typing covered class I and class II loci at four-digit resolution. The number of donors typed differed by locus, with 629-630 for A, B, C, DRB1 and DQB1, around 520 for DQA1, 600 to 610 for DPA1, and 450 to 480 for DPB1. Because of strong linkage in the cohort, four or five DR-DQ haplotypes were treated as single units for association and clustering. On average, roughly 250,000 unique TCR beta nucleotide sequences were sequenced per donor among 398 genotyped donors of the cohort, with 15% to 20% of those sequences being non-productive.

The cohort consisted of hundreds of healthy bone marrow donors. At the time of sampling, all cohort members were nominally healthy, though unrecorded immune exposures were likely present. The donor was CMV seronegative and belonged to the group of over 350 seronegative cohort members. A peripheral blood sample was collected from each donor, and TCR beta sequencing was performed on peripheral blood mononuclear cells. Genomic DNA was extracted from the blood cell samples with the Qiagen DNeasy Blood Extraction Kit. A word on this clone: Its antigen is still unknown. Base qualities are not recorded, but no much larger clone differs from it by a single base.

What the work shows at the level of the full study, not this receptor alone: A later analysis reported that several top co-occurrence clusters appeared linked to parvovirus B19, influenza, CMV and Epstein-Barr virus. Some IMGT-functional V segments, including TRBV6-2 and TRBV6-3, could not be told apart with the 87-base-pair reads, so those segments were excluded. In an earlier analysis of 587 of the donors, most TCR beta V segments appeared in productive rearrangements about 90% or about 30% of the time, broadly matching IMGT annotations. In a later genetic analysis, fewer N-insertions in productive TCRs were reported among donors in an Asian-associated ancestry cluster than the roughly 670-donor mean. In a later genetic analysis, a missense DCLRE1C variant was associated with V-gene and J-gene trimming of TCR beta chains, and the association was replicated in an independent cohort. According to a later analysis, most CMV-associated TCR beta chains appeared to be HLA-restricted, and the HLA associations seemed to be driven largely by CMV exposure. In vitro tests confirmed that a few of the cytomegalovirus-associated TCR beta chains recognize cytomegalovirus antigens. Strong co-occurrence of HLA alleles, especially DR and DQ, made assigning TCR associations to individual alleles difficult. In the study, 150 to 200 TCR beta chains were listed as associated with cytomegalovirus. A later analysis found that TCR association rates varied across HLA loci, with DRB1 alleles showing the most associated TCRs and HLA-C alleles the fewest. Sequencing depth was assumed to be roughly uniform across donors in the presence/absence analyses, though that assumption may not hold. According to the authors, the approach could potentially be generalized to other disease states and immunological phenotypes. Roughly 17 rarely observed V segments, including chromosome 9 orphons, were excluded from the earlier analysis of some 590 of the donors because counts were too low. While some public TCRs were present in many individuals, most TCR sequences turned up only very rarely across donors. For the cohort, immune exposure information was limited to CMV serostatus. The classifier was reported to diagnose cytomegalovirus status with high specificity and sensitivity in both the original and validation cohorts. Compared with equally common non-associated chains, HLA-associated TCR beta chains in a later analysis were more clonally expanded and had lower generation probabilities. This cohort had only TCR beta chains sequenced, and the lack of alpha or paired-chain data limited which features could be detected. Linkage disequilibrium might explain the correlated functional status among segregating V segments, but an unknown experimental factor could not be excluded. A later analysis associated about 17,000 TCR beta sequences with specific HLA alleles at a false discovery rate of 0.05. A further reported finding was that TCR beta sequences accurately predicted the HLA-A and HLA-B alleles for most subjects in the first cohort. Because some donors lacked HLA typing at each locus, the association tests relied only on the typed subset. A cluster of highly shared sequence variants was judged likely to be a technical artifact of the sequencing pipeline.

From V the trimming removes 5 bases and from J it removes 8 bases, while the gene matches leave 5 bases of the junction unaccounted for. The germline V gene (reference sequence) yields LNHDA for CDR1 and SQIVND for CDR2. The CDR3 sequence holds 13 residues, the cysteine and phenylalanine included. Only the CDR3 part of the read is kept: 39 bases, read in frame from the first base. The protocol used for the library was the immunoSEQ multiplex PCR assay. For the multiplex PCR, a mixture combining 60 forward primers for TCR Vbeta segments and 13 reverse primers for TCR Jbeta segments was used. A multiplex PCR assay on genomic DNA amplified the CDR3 region of rearranged TCR beta genes. Amplified TCR beta libraries were sequenced as 87-base-pair reads on the Illumina HiSeq System. Regarding the original processing steps: Across the roughly 670 repertoires, a later analysis counted approximately 75 million unique TCR beta chains, around 11 million of which were shared by at least two donors. Raw reads were error-corrected and collapsed into unique sequences by a nearest-neighbor algorithm in which closely related sequences were merged to remove PCR and sequencing errors. V, D and J gene segments were assigned by aligning CDR3 sequences to IMGT reference sequences. For a sequence to be retained, a match of at least six nucleotides was required to both a V gene segment and a J gene segment. Rearrangements were called productive when the CDR3 lacked stop codons and stayed in frame with V and J; all others were non-productive. CDR3 was defined by IMGT convention, running from the second conserved V-encoded cysteine to the conserved J-encoded phenylalanine. In an earlier analysis of 587 of the donors, sequences lacking an unambiguous match to a single V gene segment were excluded. An earlier analysis of a few hundred of the donors classified V segments as functional when productive rearrangements were above 56.7% and as segregating when the standard deviation between donors was above 5%. A statistical classification framework was built for diagnosing cytomegalovirus status from the catalog of TCR beta chain sequences. A later analysis assigned V and J genes by comparing TCR nucleotide sequences with IMGT/GENE-DB human TR gene sequences. Using the TCRdist pipeline, a later analysis assigned CDR3 sequences along with most-parsimonious VDJ recombination scenarios. A later analysis defined each TCR beta chain by its CDR3 amino acid sequence plus V-gene family, and excluded reads lacking a unique V-gene family. As a way to deal with suspected cross-contamination and a sequencing artifact, a later analysis dropped 640 or so nucleotide sequences that were highly shared and had low generation probability. For each public chain, a later analysis derived a clonal expansion index from normalized ranks of inferred template counts within each repertoire. Generation probabilities in a later analysis came from a VDJ recombination model fitted to out-of-frame rearrangements, and those results were checked against IGoR. In a later analysis, hypergeometric tests were used to score TCR-TCR, TCR-HLA and TCR-CMV co-occurrence, with a repertoire-size bias correction applied to TCR pairs. To estimate false discovery rates, a later analysis permuted the HLA or CMV assignments 20 times. In a later analysis, co-occurring TCRs were grouped using DBSCAN, with TCRdist sequence similarity added in when clustering inside HLA-allele-positive subsets. Repertoires with fewer than 30,000 or more than 120,000 public chains, plus five repertoires with anomalous nucleotide sharing, were excluded from co-occurrence clustering. Imported from immuneACCESS, the table was reduced by TCRdb to in-frame sequences with V and J called. These copies leave out some clones; in studies compared against another copy, an unresolved V gene accounts for under half, and the cause of the remainder is not known. V and J calls and clone size are as listed in that table; D and trimming were resolved from the DNA. The sample table contains some 130,000 clones; only one count was recorded for approximately 84% of them. Clones ranked in the top ten supply about 1.7% of the sample.

The clonotype originates from a woman aged 35 to 49 in good health and CMV-seronegative. This chain is built from TRBV19 and TRBJ1-4, with 7 junctional bases fitting TRBD1. The sample taken for sequencing was PBMCs. The DNA sequence follows: TGTGCCAGTAGTGGAGGGGGCAAAGAAAAACTGTTTTTT. It specifies CASSGGGKEKLFF.